These 25 T cell receptor beta chains were sequenced from one sample in a study of T cell changes during pregnancy in multiple sclerosis. Data came from immunoSEQ multiplex PCR; TCRdb stores just in-frame clones and leaves some out. This table holds around 100,000 clones, roughly nine tenths found once. The sequenced sample was peripheral blood, obtained in the second trimester of pregnancy. The receptors were sampled from a female donor in good health, enrolled as a control in a pregnancy study.

The CDR3 protein is CASSPSDRSSGNTIYF. The CDR3 coding sequence is TGCGCCAGCAGCCCTTCGGACAGAAGCTCTGGAAACACCATATATTTT. The chain recombines TRBV5-1 with TRBJ1-3, with D maybe TRBD1 (6 bases). This CDR3 has 16 amino acids. V was cut by 4 bases and J by 0 bases, with 14 bases left in between. The germline V gene has CDR1 SGHRS and CDR2 YFSETQ.

The chain joins TRBV5-1 to TRBJ1-1, with a possible D match to TRBD1 (6 bases). The CDR3 is made up of 13 amino acids. V shed 5 bases and J shed 6 bases, with 14 bases lying between them. Germline values: CDR1 SGHRS, CDR2 YFSETQ. The CDR3 region has the DNA TGCGCCAGCAGTCGGCAGAGACAGGCTGAAGCTTTCTTT. Its translation is CASSRQRQAEAFF.

This chain uses TRBV7-9 with TRBJ2-1; 8 bases match TRBD1. Losses at the gene ends were 4 bases for V and 9 bases for J; bases not matched to a gene: 8. This CDR3 is built from 14 residues. The germline CDR1 and CDR2 sequences are SEHNR and FQNEAQ (reference sequence). CDR3 in amino acids: CASSSATGAIEQFF. DNA for the CDR3: TGTGCCAGCAGCTCGGCGACAGGGGCGATTGAGCAGTTCTTC.

The chain recombines TRBV7-2 with TRBJ2-7; 9 nucleotides align to TRBD2. The CDR3 covers 15 residues. Germline CDR1 and CDR2: SGHTA and FQGNSA. The V segment lost 4 bases and the J segment 6 bases; nucleotides outside the gene matches: 10. DNA of the CDR3: TGTGCCAGCAGCTCGGGACTAGCCAGAGCCGCCGAGCAGTACTTC. Its translation: CASSSGLARAAEQYF.

This sequence joins TRBV7-2 and TRBJ2-1; tentatively, D is TRBD1 (6 bases). The CDR3 is 19 amino acids. Germline CDR1 and CDR2: SGHTA and FQGNSA. Trimming cost V 6 bases and J 5 bases, with 29 bases left between them. The CDR3 spells CASRLRGTYSTLRNNEQFF. For the CDR3, the DNA is TGTGCCAGCAGATTAAGGGGGACCTATTCCACCCTACGAAACAATGAGCAGTTCTTC.

The V and J genes are TRBV18 and TRBJ2-7; tentative D call: TRBD1 (5 bases). Germline V gene data show CDR1 as KGHSH and CDR2 as LQKENI. V lost 3 bases to trimming and J lost 9 bases, with 12 bases between them. The CDR3 is 12 residues long. CDR3 amino acids: CASSPTVERQYF. The CDR3 nucleotides read TGTGCCAGCTCACCGACAGTGGAAAGGCAGTACTTC.

The genes are TRBV7-6 and TRBJ2-7; 10 positions match TRBD1. Germline V gene lookup returns CDR1 SGHVS and CDR2 FNYEAQ. The CDR3 runs 15 residues. The V and J ends lost 4 bases and 7 bases, in that order; junction bases with no gene match: 10. The CDR3, as DNA: TGTGCCAGCAGCTCTACCGGGACAGGGGCGAGGGAGCAGTACTTC. It specifies CASSSTGTGAREQYF.

The V gene is TRBV19, the J gene TRBJ1-2, with D hard to call. This CDR3 has 13 residues. The V end was cut by 5 bases, the J end by 3 bases, with 10 bases between. The germline CDR1 and CDR2 sequences are LNHDA and SQIVND (reference sequence). The CDR3 protein is CASSAGLYYGYTF. In DNA, the CDR3 is TGTGCCAGTAGTGCAGGATTGTACTATGGCTACACCTTC.

CDR3 sequence (DNA): TGTGCCAGCACACTCGTCGCTGGGGGCGTAGGCTATGGCTACACCTTC. This encodes CASTLVAGGVGYGYTF. The J gene is TRBJ1-2, the V gene TRBV7-2; possible D gene TRBD1, 6 bases. This CDR3 has 16 amino acids. Deletions cut 7 bases from V and 4 bases from J, with 22 bases between. Germline-derived CDR1 and CDR2 are SGHTA and FQGNSA. Using reference TRBV7-2 and TRBJ1-2 for the parts outside the CDR3, the full variable domain is GAGVSQSPSNKVTEKGKDVELRCDPISGHTALYWYRQSLGQGLEFLIYFQGNSAPDKSGLPSDRFSAERTGGSVSTLTIQRTQQEDSAVYLCASTLVAGGVGYGYTFGSGTRLTVV.

J is TRBJ2-7 and V is TRBV5-1; TRBD1 aligns across 7 bases. The CDR3 has 15 amino acids. Germline V lookup: CDR1 SGHRS, CDR2 YFSETQ. V lost 0 bases and J lost 4; bases outside the gene matches: 7. CDR3 DNA: TGCGCCAGCAGCTTGGCGACAGGGATCGGTTACGAGCAGTACTTC. It yields the protein CASSLATGIGYEQYF.

This clone showed up just a few times. The rearrangement links TRBV19 to TRBJ2-7; no firm D call. The CDR3 spans 13 residues. CDR1 is LNHDA, CDR2 SQIVND, per germline (reference sequence). Trimming removed 2 bases at V and 3 bases at J, with 8 bases between. The CDR3 reads CASSISAVYEQYF. The CDR3 DNA reads TGTGCCAGTAGTATAAGTGCAGTCTACGAGCAGTACTTC. Variable domain in full (rest from reference TRBV19 and TRBJ2-7): DGGITQSPKYLFRKEGQNVTLSCEQNLNHDAMYWYRQDPGQGLRLIYYSQIVNDFQKGDIAEGYSVSREKKESFPLTVTSAQKNPTAFYLCASSISAVYEQYFGPGTRLTVT.

The rearrangement joins TRBV10-1 to TRBJ2-5, with D unresolved. V dropped 2 bases and J dropped 5 bases, with 12 bases sitting between them. Germline lookup yields CDR1 WNHNN and CDR2 SYGVQD (reference sequence). The CDR3 is made up of 14 amino acids. The CDR3 region has the DNA TGCGCCAGCAGTGAGAATCGGCAGAGGGAGACCCAGTACTTC. This encodes CASSENRQRETQYF.

The chain is built from TRBV4-3 and TRBJ1-4, with D uncertain. This CDR3 is 14 amino acids long. Germline CDR1 LGHNA, CDR2 YSLEER. The V gene lost 1 base and the J gene lost 10 bases, with 13 bases spanning the gap. CDR3: CASSQVGSGGKLFF. The CDR3 bases are TGCGCCAGCAGCCAAGTGGGGTCCGGAGGAAAACTGTTTTTT.

V gene TRBV29-1 combines with J gene TRBJ2-5, with 9 bases that match TRBD1. The CDR3 sequence is 15 residues long. The germline V gene encodes CDR1 SQVTM and CDR2 ANQGSEA. Trimming at V came to 3 bases and at J to 5 bases, leaving 10 bases not matched to a gene. CDR3 in amino acids: CSVDNAGTGRETQYF. In nucleotides, the CDR3 is TGCAGCGTTGACAACGCCGGGACAGGGAGGGAGACCCAGTACTTC.

The chain uses TRBV7-8 and TRBJ2-7, with 11 bases matching TRBD1. Looked up from germline, CDR1 is SGHVS and CDR2 is FQNEAQ. The V gene end was trimmed by 2 bases and the J gene end by 0 bases; junction bases not matched to a gene: 3. This CDR3 is 16 amino acids long. The chain's CDR3 is CASSLFGQGASYEQYF. The CDR3 coding sequence is TGTGCCAGCAGCTTATTCGGACAGGGGGCCTCCTACGAGCAGTACTTC.

This sequence joins TRBV19 and TRBJ2-7, with D tentatively TRBD2 (6 bases). Germline V lookup: CDR1 LNHDA, CDR2 SQIVND (reference sequence). This CDR3 comprises 15 residues. With 3 bases removed from V and 2 bases from J, the gap between germline ends came to 14 bases. CDR3 loop: CASSIGGDPPYEQYF. The CDR3 region has the DNA TGTGCCAGTAGTATTGGCGGGGACCCGCCCTACGAGCAGTACTTC.

The chain uses TRBV7-2 and TRBJ2-7; D might be TRBD2 (6 bases). CDR1 is SGHTA, CDR2 FQGNSA, per germline. The germline V and J ends were trimmed by 4 bases and 5 bases, with 18 bases remaining between them. The CDR3 sequence is 15 residues long. The CDR3 DNA reads TGTGCCAGCAGCTCCGCCGGGACTCTATTTGACGAGCAGTACTTC. Translating gives CASSSAGTLFDEQYF.

This chain links TRBV10-3 with TRBJ1-2, with 8 bases lining up with TRBD1. This CDR3 has 15 amino acids. Germline CDR1 and CDR2: ENHRY and SYGVKD. The trim removed 6 bases at V and 7 bases at J, leaving 13 bases unmatched. This chain's CDR3 is CAIRPGTGLLSGYTF. In DNA, the CDR3 is TGTGCCATCAGGCCTGGGACAGGACTTCTGAGTGGCTACACCTTC.

The chain is built from TRBV6-1 and TRBJ1-2; D is perhaps TRBD1 (6 bases). V was cut by 0 bases and J by 3 bases, with 14 bases left in between. The CDR3 contains 16 residues. CDR1 and CDR2 (germline): MNHNS, SASEGT. The CDR3 is CASSEALGGGDYGYTF. For the CDR3, the DNA is TGTGCCAGCAGTGAAGCGCTAGGGGGGGGCGACTATGGCTACACCTTC.

Here the CDR3 reads CASSLGQVYEQYF. The CDR3 DNA sequence: TGTGCCAGCAGTTTGGGACAAGTCTACGAGCAGTACTTC. The gene calls are TRBV28 and TRBJ2-7, with a possible D match to TRBD1 (6 bases). Trimming cost V 3 bases and J 3 bases, with 9 bases left between them. The CDR3 extends over 13 amino acids. Germline V gives CDR1 MDHEN, CDR2 SYDVKM.

This rearrangement joins TRBV19 to TRBJ1-4, with TRBD1 matching 7 bases. Looked up from germline, CDR1 is LNHDA and CDR2 is SQIVND (reference sequence). With V trimmed by 4 bases and J by 2 bases, 7 bases remained unmatched. This CDR3 has 16 residues. CDR3 amino acids: CASSKDREATNEKLFF. Written as DNA, the CDR3 is TGTGCCAGTAGTAAAGACAGGGAGGCCACTAATGAAAAACTGTTTTTT.

V is TRBV30 and J is TRBJ2-7, with 7 bases matching TRBD2. CDR1 GTSNPN and CDR2 SVGIG come from the germline V gene (reference sequence). The CDR3 extends over 12 amino acids. With 7 bases clipped from V and 6 bases from J, the junction kept 9 bases outside the gene matches. Here the CDR3 DNA reads TGTGCCTCCGGTAACTCGGGGGGCGAGCAGTACTTC. Residues: CASGNSGGEQYF.

The chain uses TRBV6-5 and TRBJ1-5, with 10 nucleotides matching TRBD1. There are 16 residues in the CDR3. Germline-derived CDR1 and CDR2 are MNHEY and SVGAGI. The V gene end was trimmed by 4 bases and the J gene end by 4 bases; junction bases not matched to a gene: 7. The CDR3 reads CASSSRDRGSNQPQHF. CDR3 bases: TGTGCCAGCAGTTCCAGGGACAGGGGATCTAATCAGCCCCAGCATTTT.

V and J are TRBV28 and TRBJ2-5; tentative D call: TRBD1 (6 bases). Trimming removed 8 bases from V and 4 bases from J, with 26 bases in between. The CDR3 is made up of 17 amino acids. Germline values: CDR1 MDHEN, CDR2 SYDVKM. The CDR3 bases are TGTGCCAGCGCGTTTAGTGGTACAGGGCTTAAGGGAGAGACCCAGTACTTC. This encodes CASAFSGTGLKGETQYF.

J is TRBJ1-1 and V is TRBV27; no clear D gene. The CDR3 totals 13 residues. With 3 bases removed from V and 5 bases from J, the gap between germline ends came to 10 bases. In germline, CDR1 is MNHEY, CDR2 SMNVEV (reference sequence). The CDR3 nucleotides read TGTGCCAGCAGTTTTCAGGTTCTAACTGAAGCTTTCTTT. This translates into CASSFQVLTEAFF.